The present T cell receptor beta chain was sequenced within a study of blood T cells in healthy people across ages. About this clonotype: Its antigen is currently unknown.

The CDR3 is 14 amino acids. Germline CDR1 MGHRA, CDR2 YSYEKL. Trimming took 1 base from V and 4 from J, leaving 8 bases between them. Alongside a J-beta primer mix, a sample-barcoded 5' primer served in a second PCR lasting about 6 to 11 cycles. The template-switch adaptor was a 5' adaptor with 12 random nucleotides. It tagged each cDNA molecule. Each CDR3 protein gets one entry after TCRdb re-called the 5' RACE reads with MiXCR. The profile covers about 1.4 million distinct CDR3 sequences, with roughly 64% appearing a single time and over 5.5% taken by the ten largest. Every donor contributed roughly 11 milliliters of peripheral blood by blood draw. Study-wide points: Across the age range, TCR beta diversity per million T cells fell in a roughly linear way. Naive T cell percentage showed a strong correlation with the diversity of TCR beta.

The chain employs TRBV4-1 and TRBJ2-1; D is unclear. This clonotype was obtained from a man aged 18-30 years in good health. Sequenced material: blood. The CDR3 DNA reads TGCGCCAGCAGCCAAGTTGGAAGGTACAATGAGCAGTTCTTC. As protein: CASSQVGRYNEQFF.